Shown below are 21 T cell receptor beta chains from a single sample sequenced in a study of cytomegalovirus exposure and HLA in healthy donors. Amplification used 60 Vbeta primers and 13 Jbeta primers. Sequencing used immunoSEQ multiplex PCR; TCRdb keeps in-frame clones, though not all of them. The table shows about 180,000 clones, with over 70% occurring only once. Material for sequencing was PBMCs. These receptors were obtained from a woman younger than 45 in good health and CMV-seropositive.

The chain recombines TRBV30 with TRBJ2-2; 8 nucleotides match TRBD2. From germline, CDR1 is GTSNPN and CDR2 SVGIG (reference sequence). The CDR3 covers 14 residues. V lost 5 bases to trimming and J lost 3 bases; unmatched junction nucleotides: 5. The CDR3: CAWLAGPHTGELFF. CDR3 DNA: TGTGCCTGGTTAGCGGGACCCCACACCGGGGAGCTGTTTTTT. Full variable domain (outside the CDR3, taken from reference TRBV30 and TRBJ2-2): SQTIHQWPATLVQPVGSPLSLECTVEGTSNPNLYWYRQAAGRGLQLLFYSVGIGQISSEVPQNLSASRPQDRQFILSSKKLLLSDSGFYLCAWLAGPHTGELFFGEGSRLTVL.

The chain links TRBV4-1 to TRBJ2-3; the match to TRBD2 covers 12 bases. Per the germline V gene, CDR1 is MGHRA and CDR2 is YSYEKL. Trimming cost V 1 base and J 8 bases; bases outside gene matches: 10. The CDR3 length is 17 residues. The CDR3 region has the DNA TGCGCCAGCAGCCAAGTGCCTAGCGGGAGGGGAATGGTTACGCAGTATTTT. This gives the protein CASSQVPSGRGMVTQYF.

J is TRBJ1-2 and V is TRBV5-4; 9 bases are shared with TRBD1. This CDR3 is built from 13 residues. From germline, CDR1 is SGHNT and CDR2 YYREEE (reference sequence). J gave up 8 bases and V 4 bases, and 6 bases lay outside the gene matches. The CDR3 region has the DNA TGTGCCAGCAGCATACGGGACAGGGAGGGCTACACCTTC. Amino acids: CASSIRDREGYTF.

This clone was seen a few times. The chain's CDR3 is CASSESGQGKRETQYF. The DNA for the CDR3 is TGCGCCAGCAGTGAGTCCGGACAGGGGAAACGAGAGACCCAGTACTTC. V gene TRBV10-1 combines with J gene TRBJ2-5; 9 bases match TRBD1. The germline gives CDR1 WNHNN, CDR2 SYGVQD (reference sequence). The trim removed 0 bases at V and 4 bases at J, leaving 6 bases unmatched. This CDR3 contains 16 residues.

CDR3 bases: TGTGCCAGCAGCTTAAACCCGACAGTCACGTACTATGGCTACACCTTC. This translates into CASSLNPTVTYYGYTF. V gene TRBV11-1 combines with J gene TRBJ1-2; the D gene is possibly TRBD1 (5 bases). Trimming took off 2 bases at V and 3 bases at J, with 16 bases between the two ends. CDR1 and CDR2 from the germline V gene are SGHAT and FQDESV (reference sequence). There are 16 residues in the CDR3.

The chain is built from TRBV28 and TRBJ2-1, with TRBD2 matching over 7 bases. The length of the CDR3 is 17 residues. The ends lost 6 bases at V and 1 base at J; junction bases unmatched: 12. Per germline, CDR1 MDHEN and CDR2 SYDVKM. The CDR3 sequence is CASRNIGGSSSYNEQFF. DNA for the CDR3: TGTGCCAGCAGGAATATTGGCGGGAGTTCGTCCTACAATGAGCAGTTCTTC.

The chain couples TRBV11-3 to TRBJ2-5, with D perhaps matching TRBD1 (7 bases). CDR3 length: 15 amino acids. The germline V gene has CDR1 SGHNT and CDR2 YENEEA. The V and J ends lost 6 bases and 3 bases respectively, with 17 bases between them. The CDR3 nucleotides read TGTGCCAGCAGTTTTCGACAGGGAGGCGAAGAGACCCAGTACTTC. It translates to CASSFRQGGEETQYF.

The J gene is TRBJ1-3, the V gene TRBV5-6, with 7 nucleotides matching TRBD1. The J segment lost 4 bases and the V segment lost 3 bases, leaving 4 bases of the junction unmatched. Per the germline V gene, CDR1 is SGHDT and CDR2 is YYEEEE. This CDR3 is 14 amino acids long. CDR3 amino acids: CASSWGQPGNTIYF. For the CDR3, the DNA is TGTGCCAGCAGCTGGGGACAGCCAGGAAACACCATATATTTT.

The gene calls are TRBV2 and TRBJ2-3; 9 bases agree with TRBD2. The CDR3 totals 16 residues. CDR1 is SNHLY, CDR2 FYNNEI, per germline. V lost 8 bases to trimming and J lost 0 bases; unmatched junction nucleotides: 9. CDR3 coding DNA: TGTGCCAGCTTAGCGGGAGCTACCCCTAGCACAGATACGCAGTATTTT. The encoded protein is CASLAGATPSTDTQYF.

The chain employs TRBV5-1 and TRBJ1-4; 10 bases are shared with TRBD1. This CDR3 spans 13 amino acids. V lost 4 bases, J lost 11 bases, and 5 bases stayed unmatched. Germline lookup yields CDR1 SGHRS and CDR2 YFSETQ. CDR3 sequence: CASSPGQGEKLFF. As DNA, the CDR3 is TGCGCCAGCAGCCCTGGACAGGGGGAGAAACTGTTTTTT.

The rearrangement links TRBV19 to TRBJ1-5; D gene unclear. The V end lost 4 bases, the J end lost 4 bases, and 23 bases lay between the germline ends. This CDR3 region has 18 residues. Germline V gives CDR1 LNHDA, CDR2 SQIVND (reference sequence). CDR3 sequence: CASSTEGEGTSGNQPQHF. The DNA for the CDR3 is TGTGCCAGTAGTACGGAGGGCGAAGGAACCTCCGGTAATCAGCCCCAGCATTTT. Full variable domain (rest looked up from reference TRBV19 and TRBJ1-5): DGGITQSPKYLFRKEGQNVTLSCEQNLNHDAMYWYRQDPGQGLRLIYYSQIVNDFQKGDIAEGYSVSREKKESFPLTVTSAQKNPTAFYLCASSTEGEGTSGNQPQHFGDGTRLSIL.

This rearrangement joins TRBV28 to TRBJ1-2; 7 positions agree with TRBD1. Unmatched junction bases numbered 9, after V lost 4 bases and J lost 4 bases. CDR3 length equals 15 residues. Per germline, CDR1 MDHEN and CDR2 SYDVKM. CDR3 in DNA: TGTGCCAGCAGTTCCCCGAGGGGGCTTACCTATGGCTACACCTTC. As protein: CASSSPRGLTYGYTF.

This rearrangement joins TRBV18 to TRBJ2-7; 9 bases map to TRBD1. V lost 3 bases and J lost 5; bases outside the gene matches: 8. Germline V gene sequence: CDR1 KGHSH, CDR2 LQKENI. This CDR3 is 15 amino acids long. CDR3: CASSPMRTGADEQYF. The CDR3 coding sequence is TGTGCCAGCTCACCGATGAGGACAGGGGCCGACGAGCAGTACTTC.

This CDR3 is CASSSGTSLPGELFF. In nucleotides, the CDR3 is TGTGCCAGCAGCTCGGGGACTAGCCTTCCCGGGGAGCTGTTTTTT. The chain uses TRBV5-4 and TRBJ2-2; 9 nucleotides match TRBD2. The ends lost 3 bases at V and 6 bases at J; junction bases unmatched: 6. CDR3 length: 15 residues. Germline values: CDR1 SGHNT, CDR2 YYREEE (reference sequence).

V usage is TRBV6-5 and J usage is TRBJ1-3, with 11 bases that match TRBD1. The CDR3 spans 14 residues. Germline V CDR1 and CDR2: MNHEY, SVGAGI. V gave up 5 bases and J gave up 4 bases; unmatched junction bases: 1. The CDR3 region is CASSRDRGGNTIYF. CDR3 coding DNA: TGTGCCAGCAGTCGGGACAGGGGGGGAAACACCATATATTTT.

This clone turned up a few times. V usage is TRBV5-1 and J usage is TRBJ1-4; the D is unclear. CDR3 length equals 14 residues. Germline loops: CDR1 SGHRS, CDR2 YFSETQ. V lost 0 bases and J lost 4, with 7 bases in between. CDR3 sequence reads: CASSLDSYNEKLFF. In DNA form, the CDR3 reads TGCGCCAGCAGCTTGGACAGCTATAATGAAAAACTGTTTTTT.

This clone came up once. This chain links TRBV4-2 with TRBJ2-3; 11 bases fit TRBD1. This CDR3 contains 18 residues. The junction had 8 bases not matched to a gene; V was cut back by 0 bases and J by 3 bases. Looked up from germline, CDR1 is LGHNA and CDR2 is YNFKEQ. The CDR3 sequence: CASSQDTRDRGLTDTQYF. The CDR3, as DNA: TGTGCCAGCAGCCAAGATACCCGGGACAGGGGGTTGACAGATACGCAGTATTTT.

This clone appeared once. In the same sample, other DNA sequences code for this CDR3. This sequence joins TRBV5-1 and TRBJ2-1, with D possibly TRBD2 on 5 matching bases. The CDR3 is made up of 15 amino acids. Germline V gives CDR1 SGHRS, CDR2 YFSETQ. V was pared by 0 bases and J by 0 bases, with 7 bases between. CDR3 sequence (DNA): TGCGCCAGCAGCTTGGGGCTAGCCTCCTACAATGAGCAGTTCTTC. This gives the protein CASSLGLASYNEQFF.

V and J are TRBV14 and TRBJ1-1; D perhaps matches TRBD1 (6 bases). Between the trimmed V and J ends, which lost 6 bases and 4 bases, there was a span of 9 bases. Per germline, CDR1 SGHDN and CDR2 FVKESK. This CDR3 contains 12 residues. DNA for the CDR3: TGTGCCAGCAGTCAACAGGGCACTGAAGCTTTCTTT. Amino acids: CASSQQGTEAFF.

This sequence joins TRBV6-1 and TRBJ2-2; 7 positions match TRBD2. The ends lost 0 bases at V and 0 bases at J; junction bases unmatched: 7. This CDR3 has 18 residues. CDR1 is MNHNS, CDR2 SASEGT, per germline. CDR3 coding DNA: TGTGCCAGCAGTGAAGCGCATGGGGGACTATCGAACACCGGGGAGCTGTTTTTT. This sequence encodes CASSEAHGGLSNTGELFF.

The chain couples TRBV18 to TRBJ2-6; TRBD1 matches at 7 bases. The germline V gene encodes CDR1 KGHSH and CDR2 LQKENI. The CDR3 runs 16 residues. J gave up 1 base and V 3 bases, and 3 bases lay outside the gene matches. CDR3 DNA: TGTGCCAGCTCACCGGAACAGGGGTCTGGGGCCAACGTCCTGACTTTC. It yields the protein CASSPEQGSGANVLTF.